Listed below are T cell receptor beta chains from one sample, sequenced in a study of CD8 T cells in ankylosing spondylitis. TCRdb independently ran MiXCR on the 5' RACE reads; one entry per CDR3 protein. The table shows more than 300,000 distinct CDR3 sequences, with roughly 12% occurring only once. Material for sequencing was blood, either unsorted or a sorted T cell fraction (not recorded which). The receptors shown here come from a female donor with ankylosing spondylitis or in good health (not recorded which). The CDR3 runs from the conserved cysteine through the conserved F or W. A D gene is named only where the DNA matches it firmly. A row's size may be missing; if present it is once, few, many or a size class.

TRBD2	many	TRBV20-1	TRBJ2-7	TGCAGTGCTAGAGATCTTGCCGGAGGACTAGGACTCGAGCAGTACTTC	CSARDLAGGLGLEQYF
.	few	TRBV27	TRBJ2-7	TGTGCCAGCAGGCCCTCACAGGGAAGCTACGAGCAGTACTTC	CASRPSQGSYEQYF
TRBD2	few	TRBV5-1	TRBJ2-3	TGCGCCAGCGAGCGGGGGAGCGGCACAGATACGCAGTATTTT	CASERGSGTDTQYF
TRBD2	many	TRBV12-3/TRBV12-4	TRBJ2-1	TGTGCCAGCAGACCGCCGGGACTAGCGAGTTACAATGAGCAGTTCTTC	CASRPPGLASYNEQFF
TRBD1	many	TRBV28	TRBJ1-5	TGTGCCAGCAGGGGACAGAACAATCAGCCCCAGCATTTT	CASRGQNNQPQHF
TRBD1	many	TRBV6-1	TRBJ2-7	TGTGCCAGCAGTCCTCTACCGACAGGGCCCTACGAGCAGTACTTC	CASSPLPTGPYEQYF
TRBD2	few	TRBV12-3/TRBV12-4	TRBJ2-1	TGTGCCAGCAGTCCCGGGACTAGCGGGGTATTACGGGAGCAGTTCTTC	CASSPGTSGVLREQFF
TRBD1	many	TRBV4-1	TRBJ1-2	TGCGCCAGCAGCCAAGGACAGGGAGCTAACTATGGCTACACCTTC	CASSQGQGANYGYTF
.	many	TRBV12-3/TRBV12-4	TRBJ1-6	TGTGCCAGCAGTTTGAGTCAGCCGAATTCACCCCTCCACTTT	CASSLSQPNSPLHF
.	many	TRBV5-1	TRBJ2-3	TGCGCCAGCAAACTGTGGGGGAGTATAGATACGCAGTATTTT	CASKLWGSIDTQYF
.	.	TRBV7-8	TRBJ1-1	TGTGCCAGCAGCCCCACATGGAACACTGAAGCTTTCTTT	CASSPTWNTEAFF
.	many	TRBV7-2	TRBJ2-2	TGTGCCAGCAGCTTAGGAGTAGCGCGGACCGGGGAGCTGTTTTTT	CASSLGVARTGELFF
.	.	TRBV28	TRBJ2-3	TGTGCCAGCAGCTCTATCACGCAGTATTTT	CASSSITQYF
.	many	TRBV5-1	TRBJ1-6	TGCGCCAGCAGCTTTCATTGGGAATTCGGTAATTCACCCCTCCACTTT	CASSFHWEFGNSPLHF
TRBD2	many	TRBV11-2	TRBJ2-3	TGTGCCAGCTCCGGGACTAGCGGACCCGGGGCAGTTACAGATACGCAGTATTTT	CASSGTSGPGAVTDTQYF
.	few	TRBV28	TRBJ2-4	TGTGCCAGCAGCCTGGGGGCAGGGGGACTAGCCAAAAACATTCAGTACTTC	CASSLGAGGLAKNIQYF
.	few	TRBV28	TRBJ1-6	TGTGCCAGCAGACGGAGGGTTTTCGGTTCACCCCTCCACTTT	CASRRRVFGSPLHF
TRBD2	.	TRBV20-1	TRBJ2-5	TGCAGTGCGCACCTAGCGGGGTTAGAGACCCAGTACTTC	CSAHLAGLETQYF
TRBD1	many	TRBV20-1	TRBJ1-2	TGCAGTGCTAGTCTTGAGGGGGCAGCTAACTATGGCTACACCTTC	CSASLEGAANYGYTF
.	.	TRBV15	TRBJ2-3	TGTGCCACCAGCAGAGATCTAAGGGGCTCCGGGAATACGCAGTATTTT	CATSRDLRGSGNTQYF
.	.	TRBV20-1	TRBJ2-2	TGCAGTGCTCCCACGGGAGTGCGGACCGGGGAGCTGTTTTTT	CSAPTGVRTGELFF
TRBD2	many	TRBV29-1	TRBJ2-7	TGCAGCGTTGTCGGGGGGACCTACGAGCAGTACTTC	CSVVGGTYEQYF
.	many	TRBV4-2	TRBJ2-3	TGTGCCAGCAGCCAGGCCCCCTCCAGCAACTCATTCACAGATACGCAGTATTTT	CASSQAPSSNSFTDTQYF
.	many	TRBV19	TRBJ2-7	TGTGCCAGTAGTATGGGGCAGGGAAGCTACGAGCAGTACTTC	CASSMGQGSYEQYF
TRBD2	many	TRBV12-3/TRBV12-4	TRBJ2-4	TGTGCCAGCAGTGCGGGAGTTGACATTCAGTACTTC	CASSAGVDIQYF